This entry features one T cell receptor beta chain sequence. The repertoire was sequenced with immunoSEQ multiplex PCR; TCRdb's copy has only in-frame clones and lacks some. The repertoire has 150,000 to 170,000 clones, 85% to 90% of them found once; the top ten carry about 5%. These data come from a study of T cell responses to AZD1222 COVID-19 vaccine. The CDR3 sequence is 13 residues long. V lost 5 bases and J lost 7, with 14 bases in between. The V gene's germline CDR1 is SNHLY and CDR2 FYNNEI. This receptor was obtained from an adult in good health. The chain combines TRBV2 with TRBJ1-1; D is unclear. This material consisted of peripheral blood, taken on day 0 of MenACWY control vaccination. The DNA for the CDR3 is TGTGCCAGCAGTTCCGGACCGGTCTTTGAAGCTTTCTTT. It specifies CASSSGPVFEAFF.